The 10 T cell receptor beta chains below come from one sample, sequenced in a study of cytomegalovirus exposure and HLA in healthy donors. The protocol was immunoSEQ multiplex PCR, while the TCRdb copy is restricted to in-frame clones and leaves out a portion. In the table there are about 400,000 clones, just over 85% of which are singletons. Specimen: PBMCs. The receptors derive from a woman aged 18-29 years in good health and CMV-seronegative.

The genes are TRBV5-1 and TRBJ2-3; 8 bases align to TRBD2. CDR1 and CDR2 (germline): SGHRS, YFSETQ. V dropped 2 bases and J dropped 3; count of bases not matched to a gene: 11. The CDR3 loop spans 17 amino acids. CDR3 bases: TGCGCCAGCAGCTTTCGGGGAGCGGGGGCCGGAACAGATACGCAGTATTTT. The encoded protein is CASSFRGAGAGTDTQYF.

This sequence joins TRBV29-1 and TRBJ2-1, with 8 bases matching TRBD2. V gave up 6 bases and J gave up 6 bases; unmatched junction bases: 7. The length of the CDR3 is 13 residues. Germline V lookup: CDR1 SQVTM, CDR2 ANQGSEA. CDR3 DNA: TGCAGCGTCAGAGCGGGAGTAGGCAATGAGCAGTTCTTC. Amino acids: CSVRAGVGNEQFF.

The chain combines TRBV2 with TRBJ1-2, with D possibly TRBD1 on 6 matching bases. Germline V gene lookup returns CDR1 SNHLY and CDR2 FYNNEI. The CDR3 totals 16 residues. V was clipped by 2 bases and J by 0 bases, with 13 bases between them. CDR3 DNA sequence: TGTGCCAGCAGTGAACCTGAGACAGGCTCTAACTATGGCTACACCTTC. Its translation is CASSEPETGSNYGYTF.

The chain links TRBV5-1 to TRBJ2-7, with TRBD2 identical over 11 bases. The germline V gene has CDR1 SGHRS and CDR2 YFSETQ. The CDR3 totals 15 residues. After removal of 0 bases from V and 6 bases from J, the junction contained 5 bases not matched to a gene. CDR3 in amino acids: CASSLVAGGPVEQYF. CDR3 bases: TGCGCCAGCAGCTTGGTAGCGGGAGGGCCGGTCGAGCAGTACTTC. Full variable domain (rest looked up from reference TRBV5-1 and TRBJ2-7): KAGVTQTPRYLIKTRGQQVTLSCSPISGHRSVSWYQQTPGQGLQFLFEYFSETQRNKGNFPGRFSGRQFSNSRSEMNVSTLELGDSALYLCASSLVAGGPVEQYFGPGTRLTVT.

The V and J genes are TRBV5-4 and TRBJ1-2; D gene uncertain. Trimming removed 0 bases from V and 4 bases from J, with 10 bases in between. The germline CDR1 and CDR2 sequences are SGHNT and YYREEE (reference sequence). CDR3 length equals 14 residues. CDR3 coding DNA: TGTGCCAGCAGCTTGGGGCAGTCTCCCTATGGCTACACCTTC. Protein sequence: CASSLGQSPYGYTF.

The rearrangement links TRBV23-1 to TRBJ1-5; D gene uncertain. TRBV23-1 falls under the ORF class, with uncertain function. This CDR3 contains 16 residues. The V gene lost 4 bases and the J gene lost 1 base, with 14 bases spanning the gap. CDR3 nucleotides: TGCGCCAGCAGTCTATACACCAGATTCAGCAATCAGCCCCAGCATTTT. Protein product: CASSLYTRFSNQPQHF.

The chain carries TRBV5-1 and TRBJ2-3; D is possibly TRBD2 (6 bases). The CDR3 runs 16 residues. Between the trimmed V and J ends, which lost 1 base and 1 base, there was a span of 13 bases. Germline V gene sequence: CDR1 SGHRS, CDR2 YFSETQ. CDR3 nucleotides: TGCGCCAGCAGCTTGCCGGCGGGGACCCGCACAGATACGCAGTATTTT. Its protein is CASSLPAGTRTDTQYF.

The chain links TRBV4-2 to TRBJ1-2; no clear D gene. Trimming stripped 0 bases from V and 0 bases from J, with 5 bases between. Germline-derived CDR1 and CDR2 are LGHNA and YNFKEQ. The CDR3 length is 14 residues. The CDR3 DNA follows: TGTGCCAGCAGCCAAGACAGTGCTAACTATGGCTACACCTTC. Protein product: CASSQDSANYGYTF.

The chain couples TRBV5-3 to TRBJ1-4; 10 bases are a match to TRBD1. TRBV5-3 is filed as an ORF, its function uncertain. This CDR3 has 17 amino acids. Trimming cost V 10 bases and J 8 bases; bases outside gene matches: 20. CDR3 in amino acids: CAGSRTGGTSKSEKLFF. In DNA form, the CDR3 reads TGTGCCGGCAGTCGGACAGGGGGTACAAGTAAGTCGGAAAAACTGTTTTTT.

The V and J genes are TRBV7-9 and TRBJ1-2, with D unclear. This CDR3 has 14 residues. V lost 5 bases and J 4 bases, leaving 14 bases between the germline ends. Germline CDR1 SEHNR, CDR2 FQNEAQ (reference sequence). The CDR3 DNA is TGTGCCAGCAGCCCTGGGGAGTGGTCCTATGGCTACACCTTC. Translation: CASSPGEWSYGYTF.